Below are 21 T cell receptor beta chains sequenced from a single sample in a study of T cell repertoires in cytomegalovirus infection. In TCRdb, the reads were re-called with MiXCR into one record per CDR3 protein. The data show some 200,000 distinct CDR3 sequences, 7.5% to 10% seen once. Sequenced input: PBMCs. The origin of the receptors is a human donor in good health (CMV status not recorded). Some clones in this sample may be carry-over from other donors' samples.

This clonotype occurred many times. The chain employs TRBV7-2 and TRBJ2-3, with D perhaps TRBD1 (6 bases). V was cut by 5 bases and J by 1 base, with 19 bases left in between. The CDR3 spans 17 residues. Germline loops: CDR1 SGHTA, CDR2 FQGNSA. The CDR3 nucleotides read TGTGCCAGCAGCCCAACCTTGGGGGCGCGAGGCACAGATACGCAGTATTTT. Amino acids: CASSPTLGARGTDTQYF. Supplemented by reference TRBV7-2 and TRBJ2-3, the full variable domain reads GAGVSQSPSNKVTEKGKDVELRCDPISGHTALYWYRQSLGQGLEFLIYFQGNSAPDKSGLPSDRFSAERTGGSVSTLTIQRTQQEDSAVYLCASSPTLGARGTDTQYFGPGTRLTVL.

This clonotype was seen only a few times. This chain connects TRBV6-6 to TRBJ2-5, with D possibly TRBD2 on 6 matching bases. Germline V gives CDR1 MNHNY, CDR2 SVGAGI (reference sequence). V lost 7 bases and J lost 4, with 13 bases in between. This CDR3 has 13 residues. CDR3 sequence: CASIGQGGETQYF. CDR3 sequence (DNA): TGTGCCAGCATAGGTCAGGGAGGAGAGACCCAGTACTTC.

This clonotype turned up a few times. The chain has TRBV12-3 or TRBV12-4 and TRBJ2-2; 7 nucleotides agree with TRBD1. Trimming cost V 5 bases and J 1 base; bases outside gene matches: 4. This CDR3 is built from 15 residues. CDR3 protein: CASSPRDRNTGELFF. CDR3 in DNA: TGTGCCAGCAGTCCCCGGGACAGGAACACCGGGGAGCTGTTTTTT.

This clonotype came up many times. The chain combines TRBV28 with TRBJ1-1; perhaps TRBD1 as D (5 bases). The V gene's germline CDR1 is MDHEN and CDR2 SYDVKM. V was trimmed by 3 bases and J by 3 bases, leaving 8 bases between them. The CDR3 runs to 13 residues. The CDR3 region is CASSFRGYTEAFF. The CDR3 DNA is TGTGCCAGCAGTTTCCGGGGGTACACTGAAGCTTTCTTT.

This CDR3 is CASSVPGRQSSGANVLTF. CDR3 DNA: TGTGCCAGCTCAGTCCCGGGACGTCAATCCTCTGGGGCCAACGTCCTGACTTTC. This sequence joins TRBV18 and TRBJ2-6; TRBD1 or TRBD2 may be the D gene (5 bases each). The CDR3 is 18 residues long. V lost 5 bases and J lost 0, with 17 bases in between. In germline, CDR1 is KGHSH, CDR2 LQKENI.

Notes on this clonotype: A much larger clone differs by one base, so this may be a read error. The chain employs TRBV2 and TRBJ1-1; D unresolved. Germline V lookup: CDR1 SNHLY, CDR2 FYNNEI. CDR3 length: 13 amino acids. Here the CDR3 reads CASSVEENTEDFF. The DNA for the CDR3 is TGTGCCAGCAGTGTAGAAGAGAACACTGAAGATTTCTTT.

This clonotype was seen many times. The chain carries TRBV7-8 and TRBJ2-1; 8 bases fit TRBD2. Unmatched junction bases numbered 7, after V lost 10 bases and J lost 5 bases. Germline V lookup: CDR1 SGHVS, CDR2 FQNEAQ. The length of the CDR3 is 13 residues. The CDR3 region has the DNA TGTGCCACCCAGCGGGAGACCCACAATGAGCAGTTCTTC. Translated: CATQRETHNEQFF.

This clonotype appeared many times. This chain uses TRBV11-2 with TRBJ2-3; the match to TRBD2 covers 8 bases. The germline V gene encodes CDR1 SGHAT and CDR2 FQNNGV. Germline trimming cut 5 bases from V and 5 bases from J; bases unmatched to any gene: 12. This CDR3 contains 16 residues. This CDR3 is CASSLTTGGPIDTQYF. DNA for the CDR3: TGTGCCAGCAGCCTCACCACGGGGGGGCCTATAGATACGCAGTATTTT.

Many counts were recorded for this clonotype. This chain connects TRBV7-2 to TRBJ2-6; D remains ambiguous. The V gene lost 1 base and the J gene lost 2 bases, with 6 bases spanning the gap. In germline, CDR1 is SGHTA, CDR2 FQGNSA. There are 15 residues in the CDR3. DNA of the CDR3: TGTGCCAGCAGCTTAGACGGGCCTGGGGCCAACGTCCTGACTTTC. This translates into CASSLDGPGANVLTF.

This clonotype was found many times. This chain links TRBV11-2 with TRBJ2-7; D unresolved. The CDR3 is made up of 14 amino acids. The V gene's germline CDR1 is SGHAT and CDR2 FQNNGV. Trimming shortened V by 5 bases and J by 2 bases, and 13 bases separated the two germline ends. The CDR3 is CASSPMGTTYEQYF. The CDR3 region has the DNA TGTGCCAGCAGCCCCATGGGAACGACCTACGAGCAGTACTTC.

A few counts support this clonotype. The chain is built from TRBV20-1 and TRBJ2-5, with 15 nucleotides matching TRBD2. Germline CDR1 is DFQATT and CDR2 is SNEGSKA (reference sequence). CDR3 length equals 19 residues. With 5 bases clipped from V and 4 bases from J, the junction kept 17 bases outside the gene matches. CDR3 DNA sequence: TGCAGTGCTCCCTCGGAACGGACTAGCGGGAGGGCCAGCCGAGAGACCCAGTACTTC. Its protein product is CSAPSERTSGRASRETQYF.

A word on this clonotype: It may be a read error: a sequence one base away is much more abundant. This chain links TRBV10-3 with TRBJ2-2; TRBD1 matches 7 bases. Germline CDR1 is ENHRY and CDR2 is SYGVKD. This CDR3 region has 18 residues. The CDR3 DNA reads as TGTGCCATCAGATCCGCCGACAGGGTTATAACGCACACCGGGGATCTGTTTTTT. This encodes CAIRSADRVITHTGDLFF.

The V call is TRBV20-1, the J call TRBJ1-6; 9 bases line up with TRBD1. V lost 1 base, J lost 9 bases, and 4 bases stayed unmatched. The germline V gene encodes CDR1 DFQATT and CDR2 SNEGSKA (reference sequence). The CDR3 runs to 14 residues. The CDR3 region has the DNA TGCAGTGCTAGAGCGGGACAGGGAATTTCACCCCTCCACTTT. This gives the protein CSARAGQGISPLHF.

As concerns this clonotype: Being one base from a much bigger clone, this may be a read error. CDR3 sequence reads: CATSREGPDTGELFF. Written as DNA, the CDR3 is TGTGCCACCAGCAGAGAGGGTCCCGACACCGGGGAGCTGTTTTTT. The chain links TRBV15 to TRBJ2-2; D remains unclear. Trimming left V 0 bases short and J 3 bases short, with 8 bases between. This CDR3 has 15 amino acids. Germline lookup yields CDR1 LNHNV and CDR2 YYDKDF (reference sequence).

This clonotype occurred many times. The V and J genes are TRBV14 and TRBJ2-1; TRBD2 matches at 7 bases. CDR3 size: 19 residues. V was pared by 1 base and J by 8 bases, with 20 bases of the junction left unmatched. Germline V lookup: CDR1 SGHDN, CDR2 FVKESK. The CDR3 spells CASSQVGWRDYHLAHEQFF. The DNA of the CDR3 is TGTGCCAGCAGCCAAGTTGGGTGGCGGGACTACCATCTGGCTCATGAGCAGTTCTTC. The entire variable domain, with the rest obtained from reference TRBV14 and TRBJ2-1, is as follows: EAGVTQFPSHSVIEKGQTVTLRCDPISGHDNLYWYRRVMGKEIKFLLHFVKESKQDESGMPNNRFLAERTGGTYSTLKVQPAELEDSGVYFCASSQVGWRDYHLAHEQFFGPGTRLTVL.

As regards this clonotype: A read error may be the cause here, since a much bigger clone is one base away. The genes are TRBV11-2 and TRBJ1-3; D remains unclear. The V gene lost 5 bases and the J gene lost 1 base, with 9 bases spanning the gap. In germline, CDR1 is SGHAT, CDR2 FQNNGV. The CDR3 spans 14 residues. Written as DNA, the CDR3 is TGTGCCAGCAGCGATTGGATTTCTGGAAACACCATATATTTT. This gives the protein CASSDWISGNTIYF.

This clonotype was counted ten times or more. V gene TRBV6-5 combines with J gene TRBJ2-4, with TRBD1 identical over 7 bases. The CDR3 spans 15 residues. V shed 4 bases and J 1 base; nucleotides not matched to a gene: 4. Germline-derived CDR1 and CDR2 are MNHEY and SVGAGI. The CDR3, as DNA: TGTGCCAGCAGTTTCGACAGGGCGGCCAAAAACATTCAGTACTTC. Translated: CASSFDRAAKNIQYF.

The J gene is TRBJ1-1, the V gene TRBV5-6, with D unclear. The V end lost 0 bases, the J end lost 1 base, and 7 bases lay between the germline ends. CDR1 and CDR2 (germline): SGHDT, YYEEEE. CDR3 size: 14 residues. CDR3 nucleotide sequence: TGTGCCAGCAGCTTGGAACGGGGGAACACTGAAGCTTTCTTT. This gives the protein CASSLERGNTEAFF.

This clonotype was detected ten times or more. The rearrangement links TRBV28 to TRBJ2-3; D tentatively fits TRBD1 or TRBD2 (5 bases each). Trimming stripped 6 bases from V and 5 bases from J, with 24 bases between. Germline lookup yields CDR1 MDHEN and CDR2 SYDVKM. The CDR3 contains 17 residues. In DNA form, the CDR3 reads TGTGCCAGCAGGCCTCCGGGGCCCGTCGTGGAACTAGATACGCAGTATTTT. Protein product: CASRPPGPVVELDTQYF.

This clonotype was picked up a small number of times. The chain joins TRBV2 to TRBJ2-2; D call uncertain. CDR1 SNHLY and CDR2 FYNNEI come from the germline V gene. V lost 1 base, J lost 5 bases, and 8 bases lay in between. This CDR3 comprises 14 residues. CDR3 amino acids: CASSEDGSTGELFF. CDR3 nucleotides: TGTGCCAGCAGTGAAGACGGGTCGACCGGGGAGCTGTTTTTT. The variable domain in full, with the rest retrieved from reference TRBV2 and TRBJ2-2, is EPEVTQTPSHQVTQMGQEVILRCVPISNHLYFYWYRQILGQKVEFLVSFYNNEISEKSEIFDDQFSVERPDGSNFTLKIRSTKLEDSAMYFCASSEDGSTGELFFGEGSRLTVL.

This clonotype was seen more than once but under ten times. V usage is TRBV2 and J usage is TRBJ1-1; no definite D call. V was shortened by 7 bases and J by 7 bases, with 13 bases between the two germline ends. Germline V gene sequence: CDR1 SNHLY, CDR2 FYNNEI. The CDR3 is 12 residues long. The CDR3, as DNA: TGTGCCAGCAAAGGAACTACTTTTGAAGCTTTCTTT. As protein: CASKGTTFEAFF.